These 13 T cell receptor beta chains originate from one sample sequenced in a study of blood T cells in healthy people across ages (dated by TCRdb to between 2015 and 2017). Receptor amplification or capture employed 5' RACE. The instrument was an Illumina HiSeq 2500. A second about 6 to 11 cycle PCR used a sample-barcoded 5' primer and a J-beta primer mix. Using fastp at Q25 and MiXCR, TCRdb reprocessed the public reads and kept productive beta chains. Each CDR3 protein gets just one entry, which takes the most common genes and DNA from the rows behind it. In all, the sample holds 550,000 to 650,000 distinct CDR3 sequences, and roughly a quarter of those were seen once. In total, the top ten clones hold approximately 3.6% of the sample. These sequences were also reported in another study, on T cells of mothers and their children.

Sequencing used blood. Receptor source: a boy under 10 years old in good health.

V usage is TRBV12-3 or TRBV12-4 and J usage is TRBJ2-1, with TRBD1 matching over 7 bases. The V segment lost 5 bases and the J segment 2 bases; nucleotides outside the gene matches: 3. This CDR3 has 14 amino acids. CDR3 nucleotide sequence: TGTGCCAGCAGTAATGACAGGGCCTACAATGAGCAGTTCTTC. Protein sequence: CASSNDRAYNEQFF.

This clonotype was seen more than once but under ten times. Germline is not matched at one junction end, which may reflect a read error. V gene TRBV29-1 combines with J gene TRBJ1-3; D is possibly TRBD1 (5 bases). Germline V CDR1 and CDR2: SQVTM, ANQGSEA. CDR3 size: 14 residues. In nucleotides, the CDR3 is TGCAGCGTTGAAGTTCGGGGCTCTGGAAACACCACATATTTT. This encodes CSVEVRGSGNTTYF.

There are a few counts of this clonotype. V is TRBV3-1 and J is TRBJ2-7; D possibly corresponds to TRBD2 (5 bases). The CDR3 consists of 15 residues. Deletions cut 1 base from V and 2 bases from J, with 12 bases between. CDR1 and CDR2 (germline): LGHDT, YNNKEL (reference sequence). In DNA form, the CDR3 reads TGTGCCAGCAGCCAAGGCTGGCGGGCTACCTACGAGCAGTACTTC. Translating it yields CASSQGWRATYEQYF.

This clonotype was observed a handful of times. This chain joins TRBV10-3 and TRBJ1-2; no definite D call. V lost 5 bases and J 6 bases, leaving 13 bases between the germline ends. Per the germline V gene, CDR1 is ENHRY and CDR2 is SYGVKD. The length of the CDR3 is 13 residues. The CDR3 DNA reads as TGTGCCATCAGTTACCTCACTGAAGATGGCTACACCTTC. Translating gives CAISYLTEDGYTF.

This clonotype has at least ten counts. The chain employs TRBV28 and TRBJ1-5; D unresolved. The CDR3 has 14 residues. The germline CDR1 and CDR2 sequences are MDHEN and SYDVKM. The ends were cut back, 7 bases at V and 0 bases at J, with 10 bases in the middle. CDR3 bases: TGTGCCAGCACCATAGGATATAGCAATCAGCCCCAGCATTTT. Translated, it gives CASTIGYSNQPQHF.

Details on this clonotype: An end of the junction does not agree with germline; a read error may underlie this. The V call is TRBV11-1, the J call TRBJ2-7; D may be TRBD1 (5 bases). The CDR3 has 13 residues. CDR1 is SGHAT, CDR2 FQDESV, per germline (reference sequence). This chain's CDR3 is CAGSLRQNYEQYF. As DNA, the CDR3 is TGTGCCGGCAGCCTCAGACAGAACTACGAGCAGTACTTC.

This rearrangement joins TRBV20-1 to TRBJ2-1; D not resolved. Germline CDR1 is DFQATT and CDR2 is SNEGSKA (reference sequence). The CDR3 length is 14 residues. V gave up 3 bases and J gave up 7 bases, with 16 bases separating them. CDR3 bases: TGCAGTGCTAGTTCGCTAGTAGATGTGAATGAGCAGTTCTTC. Its translation is CSASSLVDVNEQFF.

This chain connects TRBV20-1 to TRBJ1-2; D ambiguous. This CDR3 has 14 amino acids. Trimming took 3 bases from V and 4 from J, leaving 15 bases between them. Looked up from germline, CDR1 is DFQATT and CDR2 is SNEGSKA (reference sequence). CDR3 in DNA: TGCAGTGCTAGGACCTCTGGAGAAGGCTATGGCTACACCTTC. This translates into CSARTSGEGYGYTF.

The V call is TRBV3-1, the J call TRBJ2-7; D remains ambiguous. The CDR3 extends over 16 amino acids. The germline gives CDR1 LGHDT, CDR2 YNNKEL (reference sequence). V lost 1 base and J 0 bases, leaving 13 bases between the germline ends. The CDR3 is CASSQANPRFSYEQYF. The DNA for the CDR3 is TGTGCCAGCAGCCAAGCAAATCCGCGGTTCTCCTACGAGCAGTACTTC.

This clonotype was picked up a small number of times. This rearrangement joins TRBV6-5 to TRBJ2-5; D possibly corresponds to TRBD2 (5 bases). The CDR3 runs to 16 residues. V lost 1 base, J lost 11 bases, and 23 bases lay in between. The germline gives CDR1 MNHEY, CDR2 SVGAGI. CDR3 sequence (DNA): TGTGCCAGCAGTTACTTATCTACGGGCCCCGCCGGGGAGCAGTACTTC. This codes for CASSYLSTGPAGEQYF.

The rearrangement uses TRBV29-1 and TRBJ1-2; D perhaps matches TRBD1 (5 bases). From germline, CDR1 is SQVTM and CDR2 ANQGSEA. V dropped 3 bases and J dropped 8 bases, with 13 bases sitting between them. The CDR3 sequence is 12 residues long. CDR3 sequence (DNA): TGCAGCGTTGAGACAGCCCCCCGGGGCTACACCTTC. Translating gives CSVETAPRGYTF.

The J gene is TRBJ1-1, the V gene TRBV11-2; D is uncertain. The germline V gene encodes CDR1 SGHAT and CDR2 FQNNGV. V was shortened by 4 bases and J by 0 bases, with 9 bases between the two germline ends. This CDR3 is built from 14 residues. The CDR3 sequence: CASSSSLLNTEAFF. CDR3 bases: TGTGCCAGCAGCTCGAGTTTATTGAACACTGAAGCTTTCTTT.

This clonotype was observed a handful of times. V is TRBV24-1 and J is TRBJ1-2; TRBD1 aligns across 7 bases. The ends lost 5 bases at V and 7 bases at J; junction bases unmatched: 9. The CDR3 is 14 residues long. Germline assignment: CDR1 KGHDR and CDR2 SFDVKD. In DNA form, the CDR3 reads TGTGCCACCAGTGGCTCGGGACAGACGGGTGGCTACACCTTC. Amino acid sequence: CATSGSGQTGGYTF.